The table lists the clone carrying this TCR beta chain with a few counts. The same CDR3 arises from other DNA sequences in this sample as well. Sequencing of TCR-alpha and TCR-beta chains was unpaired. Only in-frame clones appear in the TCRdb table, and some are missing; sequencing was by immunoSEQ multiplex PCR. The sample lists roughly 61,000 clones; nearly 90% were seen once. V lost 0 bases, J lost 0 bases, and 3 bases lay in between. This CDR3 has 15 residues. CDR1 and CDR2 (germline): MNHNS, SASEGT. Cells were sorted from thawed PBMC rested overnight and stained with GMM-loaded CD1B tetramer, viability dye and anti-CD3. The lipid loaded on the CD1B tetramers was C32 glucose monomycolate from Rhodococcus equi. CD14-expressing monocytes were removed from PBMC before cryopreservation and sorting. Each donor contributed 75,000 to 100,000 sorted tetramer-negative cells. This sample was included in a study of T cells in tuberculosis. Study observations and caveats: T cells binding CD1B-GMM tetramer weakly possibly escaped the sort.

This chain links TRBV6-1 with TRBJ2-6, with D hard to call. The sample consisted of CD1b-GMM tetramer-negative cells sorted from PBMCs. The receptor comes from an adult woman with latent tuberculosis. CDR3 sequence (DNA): TGTGCCAGCAGTGAAGCCAGCTCTGGGGCCAACGTCCTGACTTTC. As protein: CASSEASSGANVLTF.